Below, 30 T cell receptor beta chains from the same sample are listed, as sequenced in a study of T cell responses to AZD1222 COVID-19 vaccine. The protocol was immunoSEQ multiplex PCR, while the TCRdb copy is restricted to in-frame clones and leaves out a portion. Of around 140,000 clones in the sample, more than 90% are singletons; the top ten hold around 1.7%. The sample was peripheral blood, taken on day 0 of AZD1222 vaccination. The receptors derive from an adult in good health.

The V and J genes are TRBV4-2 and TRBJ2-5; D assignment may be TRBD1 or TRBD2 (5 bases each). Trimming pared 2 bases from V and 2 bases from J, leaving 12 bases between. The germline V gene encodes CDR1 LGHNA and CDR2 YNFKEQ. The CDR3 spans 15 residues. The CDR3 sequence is CASSQPGTSQETQYF. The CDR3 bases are TGTGCCAGCAGCCAACCTGGGACCTCTCAAGAGACCCAGTACTTC.

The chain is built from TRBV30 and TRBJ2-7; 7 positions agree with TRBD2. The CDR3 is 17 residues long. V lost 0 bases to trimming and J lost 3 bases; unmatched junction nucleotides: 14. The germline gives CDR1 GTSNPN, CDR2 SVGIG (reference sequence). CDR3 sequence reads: CAWSVSGEGLFFYEQYF. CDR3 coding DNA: TGTGCCTGGAGTGTAAGCGGGGAGGGCCTTTTCTTCTACGAGCAGTACTTC.

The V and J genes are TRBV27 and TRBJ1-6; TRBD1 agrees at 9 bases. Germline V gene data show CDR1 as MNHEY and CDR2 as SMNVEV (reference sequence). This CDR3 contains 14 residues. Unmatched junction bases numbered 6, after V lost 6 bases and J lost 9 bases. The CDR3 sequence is CASSHTGGSSPLHF. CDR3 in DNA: TGTGCCAGCAGCCACACAGGGGGCAGTTCACCCCTCCACTTT.

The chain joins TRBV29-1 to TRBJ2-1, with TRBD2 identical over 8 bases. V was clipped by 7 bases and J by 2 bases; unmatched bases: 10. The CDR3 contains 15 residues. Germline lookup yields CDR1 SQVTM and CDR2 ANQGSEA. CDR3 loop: CSARSAGGTYNEQFF. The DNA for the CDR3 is TGCAGCGCACGATCGGCGGGAGGCACCTACAATGAGCAGTTCTTC.

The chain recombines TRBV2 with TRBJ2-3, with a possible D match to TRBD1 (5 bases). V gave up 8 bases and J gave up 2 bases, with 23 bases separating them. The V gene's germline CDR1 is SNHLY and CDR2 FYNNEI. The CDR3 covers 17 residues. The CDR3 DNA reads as TGTGCCAGCCGCCCCCCGCTTTTCGACAGCCCCACAGATACGCAGTATTTT. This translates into CASRPPLFDSPTDTQYF. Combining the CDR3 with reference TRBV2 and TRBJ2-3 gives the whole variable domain EPEVTQTPSHQVTQMGQEVILRCVPISNHLYFYWYRQILGQKVEFLVSFYNNEISEKSEIFDDQFSVERPDGSNFTLKIRSTKLEDSAMYFCASRPPLFDSPTDTQYFGPGTRLTVL.

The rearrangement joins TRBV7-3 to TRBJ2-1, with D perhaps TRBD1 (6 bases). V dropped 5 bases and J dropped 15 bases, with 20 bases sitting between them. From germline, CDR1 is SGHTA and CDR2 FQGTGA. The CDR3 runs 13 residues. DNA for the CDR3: TGTGCCAGCAGCGCCCCGCAGGGGACGGGGTGGTTCTTC. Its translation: CASSAPQGTGWFF.

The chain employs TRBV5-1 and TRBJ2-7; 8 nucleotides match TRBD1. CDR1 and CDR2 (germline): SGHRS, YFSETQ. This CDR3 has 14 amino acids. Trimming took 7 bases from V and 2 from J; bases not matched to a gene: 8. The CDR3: CASGWTGSTYEQYF. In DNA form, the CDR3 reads TGCGCCAGCGGATGGACAGGGTCGACCTACGAGCAGTACTTC. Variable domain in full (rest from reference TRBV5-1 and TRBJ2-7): KAGVTQTPRYLIKTRGQQVTLSCSPISGHRSVSWYQQTPGQGLQFLFEYFSETQRNKGNFPGRFSGRQFSNSRSEMNVSTLELGDSALYLCASGWTGSTYEQYFGPGTRLTVT.

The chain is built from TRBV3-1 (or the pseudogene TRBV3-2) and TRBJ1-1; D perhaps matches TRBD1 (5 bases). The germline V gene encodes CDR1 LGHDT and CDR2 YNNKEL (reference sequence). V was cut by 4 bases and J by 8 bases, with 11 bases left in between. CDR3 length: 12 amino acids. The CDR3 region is CASSRTKGEAFF. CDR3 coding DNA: TGTGCCAGCAGCCGGACAAAGGGGGAAGCTTTCTTT.

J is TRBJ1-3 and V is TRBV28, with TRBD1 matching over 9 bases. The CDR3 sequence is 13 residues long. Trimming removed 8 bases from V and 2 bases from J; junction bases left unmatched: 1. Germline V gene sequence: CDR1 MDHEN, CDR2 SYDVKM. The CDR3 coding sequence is TGTGCCAGCCGACAGGGGGCTGGAAACACCATATATTTT. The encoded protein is CASRQGAGNTIYF.

The CDR3: CASSLGGQGSEKLFF. The CDR3 nucleotides are TGCGCCAGCAGCTTGGGAGGACAGGGGAGTGAAAAACTGTTTTTT. V usage is TRBV5-1 and J usage is TRBJ1-4; TRBD1 matches at 9 bases. Per germline, CDR1 SGHRS and CDR2 YFSETQ. The CDR3 totals 15 residues. Germline trimming cut 0 bases from V and 7 bases from J; bases unmatched to any gene: 4. The whole variable domain, remainder taken from reference TRBV5-1 and TRBJ1-4, is KAGVTQTPRYLIKTRGQQVTLSCSPISGHRSVSWYQQTPGQGLQFLFEYFSETQRNKGNFPGRFSGRQFSNSRSEMNVSTLELGDSALYLCASSLGGQGSEKLFFGSGTQLSVL.

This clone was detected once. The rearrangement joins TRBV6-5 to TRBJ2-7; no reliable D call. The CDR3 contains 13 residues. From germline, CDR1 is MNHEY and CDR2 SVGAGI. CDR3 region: CANAGEPGYEQYF. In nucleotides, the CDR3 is TGTGCGAATGCTGGGGAACCAGGTTACGAGCAGTACTTC.

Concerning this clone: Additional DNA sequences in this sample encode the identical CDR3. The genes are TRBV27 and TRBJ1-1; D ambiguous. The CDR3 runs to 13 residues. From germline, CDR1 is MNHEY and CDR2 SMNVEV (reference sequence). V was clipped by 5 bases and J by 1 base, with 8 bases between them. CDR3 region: CASSLGGNTEAFF. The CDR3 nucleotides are TGTGCCAGCAGTCTCGGAGGGAACACTGAAGCTTTCTTT.

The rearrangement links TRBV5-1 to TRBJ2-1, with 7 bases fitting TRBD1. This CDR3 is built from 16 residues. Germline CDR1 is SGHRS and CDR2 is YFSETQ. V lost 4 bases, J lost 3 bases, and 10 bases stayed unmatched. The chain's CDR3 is CASSRTGTDSYNEQFF. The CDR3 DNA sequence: TGCGCCAGCAGCCGAACCGGGACAGACAGCTACAATGAGCAGTTCTTC.

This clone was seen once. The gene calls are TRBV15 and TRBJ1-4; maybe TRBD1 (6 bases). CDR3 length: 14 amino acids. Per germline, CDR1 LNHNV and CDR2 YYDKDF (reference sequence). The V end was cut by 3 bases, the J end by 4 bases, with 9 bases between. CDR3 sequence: CATSRGGNNEKLFF. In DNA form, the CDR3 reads TGTGCCACCAGCAGGGGGGGCAATAATGAAAAACTGTTTTTT.

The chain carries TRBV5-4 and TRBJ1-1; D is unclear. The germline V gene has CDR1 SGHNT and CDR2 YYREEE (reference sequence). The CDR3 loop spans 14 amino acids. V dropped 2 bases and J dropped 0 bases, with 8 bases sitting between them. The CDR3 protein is CASSFGRMNTEAFF. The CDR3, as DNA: TGTGCCAGCAGCTTTGGCAGGATGAACACTGAAGCTTTCTTT.

The chain's CDR3 is CASSSRGLDRTGELFF. The CDR3 coding sequence is TGTGCCAGCAGTTCGCGGGGGCTAGATCGCACCGGGGAGCTGTTTTTT. The chain employs TRBV27 and TRBJ2-2; D might be TRBD2 (7 bases). The germline V gene encodes CDR1 MNHEY and CDR2 SMNVEV (reference sequence). CDR3 length: 16 amino acids. With 4 bases removed from V and 4 bases from J, the gap between germline ends came to 16 bases.

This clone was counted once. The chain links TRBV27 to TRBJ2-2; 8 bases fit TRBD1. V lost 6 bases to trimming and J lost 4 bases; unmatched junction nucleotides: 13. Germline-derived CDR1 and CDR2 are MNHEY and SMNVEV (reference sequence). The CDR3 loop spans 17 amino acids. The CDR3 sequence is CASSLLETRGPTGELFF. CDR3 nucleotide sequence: TGTGCCAGCAGCTTACTAGAGACCAGGGGGCCCACCGGGGAGCTGTTTTTT.

The CDR3 DNA reads as TGCGCCAGCAGCCAACTACGCGGGGAAAGAAACACCATATATTTT. Protein product: CASSQLRGERNTIYF. This sequence joins TRBV4-1 and TRBJ1-3; the D is unclear. Germline assignment: CDR1 MGHRA and CDR2 YSYEKL. The CDR3 sequence is 15 residues long. Trimming cost V 2 bases and J 5 bases, with 13 bases left between them.

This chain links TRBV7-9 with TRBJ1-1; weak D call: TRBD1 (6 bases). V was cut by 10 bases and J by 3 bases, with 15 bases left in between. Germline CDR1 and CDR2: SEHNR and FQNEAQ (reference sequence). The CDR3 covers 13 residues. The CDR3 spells CAISRGDYTEAFF. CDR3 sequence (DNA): TGTGCCATCTCCAGGGGAGACTACACTGAAGCTTTCTTT.

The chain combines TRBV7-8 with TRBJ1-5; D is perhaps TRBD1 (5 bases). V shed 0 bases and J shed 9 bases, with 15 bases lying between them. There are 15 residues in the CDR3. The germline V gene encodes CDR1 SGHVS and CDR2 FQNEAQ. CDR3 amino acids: CASSLAGAAIGPQHF. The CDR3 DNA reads TGTGCCAGCAGCTTAGCCGGGGCGGCAATAGGGCCCCAGCATTTT.

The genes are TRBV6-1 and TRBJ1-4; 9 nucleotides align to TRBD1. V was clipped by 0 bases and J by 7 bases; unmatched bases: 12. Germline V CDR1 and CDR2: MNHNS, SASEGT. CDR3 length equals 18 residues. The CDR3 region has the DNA TGTGCCAGCAGTGAAGCTTGGACAGGGGATGTGTTCAGTGAAAAACTGTTTTTT. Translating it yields CASSEAWTGDVFSEKLFF.

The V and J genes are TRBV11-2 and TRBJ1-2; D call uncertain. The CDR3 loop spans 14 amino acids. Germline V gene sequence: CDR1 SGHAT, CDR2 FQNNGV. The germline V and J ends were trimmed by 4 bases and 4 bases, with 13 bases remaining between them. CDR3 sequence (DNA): TGTGCCAGCAGCTCTCCGGGGAGACGCTATGGCTACACCTTC. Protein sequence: CASSSPGRRYGYTF.

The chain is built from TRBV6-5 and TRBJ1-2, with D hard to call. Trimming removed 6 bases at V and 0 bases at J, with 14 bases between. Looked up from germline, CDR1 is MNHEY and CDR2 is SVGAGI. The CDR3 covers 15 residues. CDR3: CASSPAPTSNYGYTF. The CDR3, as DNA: TGTGCCAGCAGCCCCGCGCCGACTTCTAACTATGGCTACACCTTC.

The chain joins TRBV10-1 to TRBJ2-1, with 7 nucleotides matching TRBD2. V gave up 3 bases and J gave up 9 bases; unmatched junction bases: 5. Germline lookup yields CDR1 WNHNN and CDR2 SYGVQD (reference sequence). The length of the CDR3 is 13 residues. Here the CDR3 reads CASSDRTSSEQFF. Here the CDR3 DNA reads TGCGCCAGCAGTGATAGGACTAGTTCTGAGCAGTTCTTC.

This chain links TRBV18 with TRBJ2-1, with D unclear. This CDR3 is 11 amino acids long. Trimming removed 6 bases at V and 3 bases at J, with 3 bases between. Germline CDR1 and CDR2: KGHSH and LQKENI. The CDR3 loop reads CASSNYNEQFF. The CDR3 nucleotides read TGTGCCAGCTCGAACTACAATGAGCAGTTCTTC.

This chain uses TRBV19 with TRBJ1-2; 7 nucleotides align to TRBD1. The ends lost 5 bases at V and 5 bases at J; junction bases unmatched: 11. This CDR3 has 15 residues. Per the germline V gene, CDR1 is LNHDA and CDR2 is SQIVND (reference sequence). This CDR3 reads CASSAPGQPPYGYTF. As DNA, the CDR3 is TGTGCCAGTAGTGCTCCGGGACAGCCTCCTTATGGCTACACCTTC.

In DNA form, the CDR3 reads TGTGCCAGTAGTGTCTTACAGGGATCTGGAAACACCATATATTTT. Translation gives CASSVLQGSGNTIYF. This sequence joins TRBV19 and TRBJ1-3; TRBD1 might be the D (6 bases). V lost 5 bases, J lost 1 base, and 12 bases lay in between. The CDR3 has 15 residues. In germline, CDR1 is LNHDA, CDR2 SQIVND (reference sequence).

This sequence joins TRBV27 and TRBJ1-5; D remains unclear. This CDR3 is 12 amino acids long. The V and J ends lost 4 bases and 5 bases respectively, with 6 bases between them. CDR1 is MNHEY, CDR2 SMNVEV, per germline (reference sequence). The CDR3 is CASSSNYQPQHF. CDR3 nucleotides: TGTGCCAGCAGTTCCAATTATCAGCCCCAGCATTTT.

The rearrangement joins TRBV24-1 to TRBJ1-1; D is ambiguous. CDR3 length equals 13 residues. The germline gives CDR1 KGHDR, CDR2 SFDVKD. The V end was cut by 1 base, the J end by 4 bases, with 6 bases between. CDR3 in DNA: TGTGCCACCAGTGATTTATGGGGCACTGAAGCTTTCTTT. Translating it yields CATSDLWGTEAFF.

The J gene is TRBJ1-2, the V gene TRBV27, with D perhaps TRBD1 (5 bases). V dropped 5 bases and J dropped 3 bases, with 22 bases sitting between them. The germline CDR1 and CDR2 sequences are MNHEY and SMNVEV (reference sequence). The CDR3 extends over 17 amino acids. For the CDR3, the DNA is TGTGCCAGCAGTCTACGGGACCCGGCAGATCCTGACTATGGCTACACCTTC. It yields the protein CASSLRDPADPDYGYTF.